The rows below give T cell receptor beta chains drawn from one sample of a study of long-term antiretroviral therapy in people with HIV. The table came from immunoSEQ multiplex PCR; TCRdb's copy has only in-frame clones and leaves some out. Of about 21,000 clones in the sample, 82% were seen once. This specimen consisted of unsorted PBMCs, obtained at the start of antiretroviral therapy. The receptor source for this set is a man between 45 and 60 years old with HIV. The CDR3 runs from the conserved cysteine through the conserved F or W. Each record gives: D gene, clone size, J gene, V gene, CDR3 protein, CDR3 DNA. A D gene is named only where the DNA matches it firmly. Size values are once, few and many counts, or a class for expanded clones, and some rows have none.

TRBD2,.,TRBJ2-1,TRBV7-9,CASSLEREGRDEQFF,TGTGCCAGCAGCTTAGAGCGGGAGGGCCGCGATGAGCAGTTCTTC
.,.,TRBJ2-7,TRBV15,CATSREISGFYEQYF,TGTGCCACCAGCAGAGAGATCTCAGGGTTTTACGAGCAGTACTTC
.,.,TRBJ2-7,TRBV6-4,CASSELAGSHEQYF,TGTGCCAGCAGTGAATTGGCAGGGTCCCACGAGCAGTACTTC
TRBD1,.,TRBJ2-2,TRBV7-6,CASSFPGQGATGELFF,TGTGCCAGCAGCTTTCCGGGACAGGGGGCGACCGGGGAGCTGTTTTTT
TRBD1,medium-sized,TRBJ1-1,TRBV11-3,CASSSDRVSTEAFF,TGTGCCAGCAGCTCGGACAGGGTGTCGACTGAAGCTTTCTTT
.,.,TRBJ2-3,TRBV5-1,CASSLAISLDTQYF,TGCGCCAGCAGCTTGGCTATCAGCTTGGATACGCAGTATTTT
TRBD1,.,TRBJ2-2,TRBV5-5,CASSRIGTALTGELFF,TGTGCCAGCAGCCGAATAGGGACAGCCCTCACCGGGGAGCTGTTTTTT
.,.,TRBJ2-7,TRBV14,CASSLGPGQSSYEQYF,TGTGCCAGCAGCCTGGGGCCAGGCCAAAGCTCCTACGAGCAGTACTTC
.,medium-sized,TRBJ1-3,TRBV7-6,CASSFGYGSGNTIYF,TGTGCCAGCAGCTTTGGGTACGGCTCTGGAAACACCATATATTTT
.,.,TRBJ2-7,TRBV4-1,CASSQETSYEQYF,TGCGCCAGCAGCCAGGAGACTAGCTACGAGCAGTACTTC
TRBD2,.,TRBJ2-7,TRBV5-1,CASSSPARPGLEHYEQYF,TGCGCCAGCAGCTCTCCCGCCCGCCCGGGACTAGAGCACTACGAGCAGTACTTC
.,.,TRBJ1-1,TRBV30,CAWMGGNTEAFF,TGTGCCTGGATGGGCGGGAACACTGAAGCTTTCTTT
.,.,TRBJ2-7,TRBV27,CASSSGPYSYEQYF,TGTGCCAGCAGTAGCGGGCCCTATTCCTACGAGCAGTACTTC
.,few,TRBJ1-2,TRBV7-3,CASSAPKEVSYGYTF,TGTGCCAGCAGCGCCCCGAAGGAGGTATCCTATGGCTACACCTTC
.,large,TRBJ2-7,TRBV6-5,CASSYSGSGEQYF,TGTGCCAGCAGTTACTCGGGGAGTGGCGAGCAGTACTTC
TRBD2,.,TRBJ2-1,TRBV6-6,CASSYESGSYEQFF,TGTGCCAGCAGTTACGAAAGCGGGAGTTATGAGCAGTTCTTC
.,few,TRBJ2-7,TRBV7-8,CASSFARDMGEQYF,TGTGCCAGCAGCTTCGCCAGGGACATGGGTGAGCAGTACTTC
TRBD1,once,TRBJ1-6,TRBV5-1,CASRNQGVDNSPLHF,TGCGCCAGCAGAAATCAGGGGGTGGATAATTCACCCCTCCACTTT
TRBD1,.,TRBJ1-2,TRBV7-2,CASVVDRDDGYTF,TGTGCCAGCGTCGTCGACAGGGACGATGGCTACACCTTC
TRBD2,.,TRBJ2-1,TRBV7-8,CASSLNDGTSGRGYNEQFF,TGTGCCAGCAGCTTAAATGACGGGACTAGCGGGAGAGGGTACAATGAGCAGTTCTTC
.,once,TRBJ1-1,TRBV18,CASPLWQMNTEAFF,TGTGCCAGCCCGTTATGGCAGATGAACACTGAAGCTTTCTTT
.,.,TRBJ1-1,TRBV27,CASSLSLATEAFF,TGTGCCAGCAGTTTATCGCTTGCTACTGAAGCTTTCTTT
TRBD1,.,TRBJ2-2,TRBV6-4,CASSQGAVTGELFF,TGTGCCAGCAGCCAGGGGGCGGTCACCGGGGAGCTGTTTTTT
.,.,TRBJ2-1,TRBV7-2,CASSLGPPGNEQFF,TGTGCCAGCAGCTTAGGGCCTCCGGGCAATGAGCAGTTCTTC
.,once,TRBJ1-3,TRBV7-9,CASSLVSGSTGNTIYF,TGTGCCAGCAGCTTAGTATCAGGGTCTACTGGAAACACCATATATTTT
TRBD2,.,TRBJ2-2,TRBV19,CASRGLSGSVGELFF,TGTGCCAGTAGGGGACTAAGCGGGAGCGTCGGGGAGCTGTTTTTT
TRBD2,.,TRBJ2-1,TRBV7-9,CASSLLREFPRSYNEQFF,TGTGCCAGCAGCTTATTGCGGGAGTTCCCAAGATCCTACAATGAGCAGTTCTTC
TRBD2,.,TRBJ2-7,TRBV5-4,CASSGRAWSEQYF,TGTGCCAGCAGCGGGAGGGCCTGGAGCGAGCAGTACTTC
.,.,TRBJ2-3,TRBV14,CASSRNLRGGTDTQYF,TGTGCCAGCAGCCGCAACCTCAGGGGGGGCACAGATACGCAGTATTTT
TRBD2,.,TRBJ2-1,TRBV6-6,CASSSPPGLAFNEQFF,TGTGCCAGCAGTTCGCCCCCGGGACTAGCGTTCAATGAGCAGTTCTTC
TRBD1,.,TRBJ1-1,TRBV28,CASLRSTGGDTEAFF,TGTGCCAGCCTTAGGTCGACAGGGGGGGACACTGAAGCTTTCTTT
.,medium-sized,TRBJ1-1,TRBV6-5,CASGYGVNTEAFF,TGTGCCAGCGGATACGGGGTGAACACTGAAGCTTTCTTT
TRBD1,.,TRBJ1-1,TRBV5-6,CASSFHRGGGHYGDTEAFF,TGTGCCAGCAGCTTTCACAGGGGTGGGGGACATTACGGGGACACTGAAGCTTTCTTT
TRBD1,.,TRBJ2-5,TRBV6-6,CASTRDRVRVETQYF,TGTGCCAGCACCCGGGACAGGGTGAGGGTAGAGACCCAGTACTTC
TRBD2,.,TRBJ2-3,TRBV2,CASLRGTSGSTDTQYF,TGTGCCAGCCTAAGGGGGACTAGCGGGTCCACAGATACGCAGTATTTT
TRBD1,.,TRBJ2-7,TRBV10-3,CAIRDRRVSYEQYF,TGTGCCATCAGGGACAGGCGAGTATCCTACGAGCAGTACTTC